This T cell receptor (beta chain) was profiled in a study of T cell responses to AZD1222 COVID-19 vaccine. Study outcomes and limitations: Vaccine-associated CD4 TCRs spanned spike, dominant at 160-218 and 743-854. Clonal diversity may have been underestimated in mostly white British donors.

Comments on this clone: Its specificity is not known.

Germline lookup yields CDR1 SGHAT and CDR2 FQDESV (reference sequence). The V and J ends lost 6 bases and 7 bases, in that order; junction bases with no gene match: 4. This CDR3 spans 14 amino acids. Using immunoSEQ multiplex PCR, the repertoire was profiled, and TCRdb retains in-frame clones only, with some absent. The sample holds 150,000 to 170,000 clones, 88% seen once. The sequence was collected from an adult in good health. The chain recombines TRBV11-1 with TRBJ2-1; 12 positions agree with TRBD2. The sequencing used peripheral blood, collected on day 0 of AZD1222 vaccination. CDR3 protein: CASSRGLAGNEQFF. CDR3 bases: TGTGCCAGCAGTAGAGGACTAGCGGGGAATGAGCAGTTCTTC.